Listed below are T cell receptor beta chains from one sample, sequenced in a study of blood T cell repertoires in COVID-19. Method: immunoSEQ multiplex PCR; TCRdb's copy keeps in-frame clones and lacks some. Among 250,000 to 350,000 clones, about 88% were seen once, and the ten largest hold around 12%. The sequenced sample was peripheral blood. The receptors originated from a woman aged 60 to 75 with acute or convalescent COVID-19. CDR3s include the opening cysteine and the closing phenylalanine or tryptophan. The order of the fields is clone size, V gene, D gene, J gene, CDR3 DNA, CDR3 protein. A D gene is named only where the DNA matches it firmly. Not all rows give a size; the values are once, few, many and, for expanded clones, a class.

>NA|TRBV18|TRBD1|TRBJ2-3
TGTGCCAGCTCACCACTTAGGGACAGGGAAGGCACAGATACGCAGTATTTT
CASSPLRDREGTDTQYF
>NA|TRBV7-9|NA|TRBJ2-6
TGTGCCAGCAGCTTAGCGGCAGGGGTCGTCTCTGGGGCCAACGTCCTGACTTTC
CASSLAAGVVSGANVLTF
>NA|TRBV7-9|TRBD1|TRBJ1-4
TGTGCCAGCAGCTCCCCGGGACAGGGGGTATCAACTAATGAAAAACTGTTTTTT
CASSSPGQGVSTNEKLFF
>NA|TRBV24-1|TRBD2|TRBJ2-7
TGTGCCACCAGTGCAGCGGGAGCCCACGAGCAGTACTTC
CATSAAGAHEQYF
>NA|TRBV5-1|TRBD2|TRBJ2-7
TGCGCCAGCAGCAAGACCTTAGCGGGAGGCTACGAGCAGTACTTC
CASSKTLAGGYEQYF
>few|TRBV28|NA|TRBJ1-2
TGTGCCAGCAGTCCCGGGGTCTATGGCTACACCTTC
CASSPGVYGYTF
>NA|TRBV24-1|TRBD2|TRBJ2-1
TGTGCCACCAGTGCCGGGACTAGCGGGTCCGCCTACAATGAGCAGTTCTTC
CATSAGTSGSAYNEQFF
>NA|TRBV4-3|NA|TRBJ2-2
TGCGCCAGCAGCCAAGATGAGGCCGTATCCGGGGAGCTGTTTTTT
CASSQDEAVSGELFF
>NA|TRBV5-1|NA|TRBJ1-2
TGCGCCAGCAGCTTAGGGGATAACTATGGCTACACCTTC
CASSLGDNYGYTF
>NA|TRBV3-1/TRBV3-2|NA|TRBJ1-5
TGTGCCAGCAGCCTACGGACAGAGGCGAAGCCCCAGCATTTT
CASSLRTEAKPQHF
>NA|TRBV28|NA|TRBJ2-7
TGTGCCAGCAGGTCGACACTTTTGAGCTCCTACGAGCAGTACTTC
CASRSTLLSSYEQYF
>NA|TRBV6-5|NA|TRBJ2-3
TGTGCCAGCAGCCTCGTGGAGGGGGCAGCGGATACGCAGTATTTT
CASSLVEGAADTQYF
>NA|TRBV6-5|TRBD2|TRBJ2-5
TGTGCCAGCTATAGCGGGGGGGCGTCGAAGACCCAGTACTTC
CASYSGGASKTQYF
>NA|TRBV4-2|TRBD2|TRBJ2-2
TGTGCCAGCAGCCAACGGACTAGCGGTGGGAGCGGGGAGCTGTTTTTT
CASSQRTSGGSGELFF
>NA|TRBV6-5|NA|TRBJ1-4
TGTGCCAGCAGTTATATACTAGAGACTCGAATGGGGAAACTGTTTTTT
CASSYILETRMGKLFF
>few|TRBV6-5|TRBD2|TRBJ2-1
TGTGCCAGCAGTTACTCAGGCCTAGCGGCCAATGAGCAGTTCTTC
CASSYSGLAANEQFF
>NA|TRBV30|TRBD2|TRBJ2-1
TGTGCCTGGGTGCCGACTAGCGGACCCAGAAGGTTCTTC
CAWVPTSGPRRFF
>NA|TRBV10-3|NA|TRBJ1-2
TGTGCCATCAGTGGGGCAGACCTTAGTGGCTACACCTTC
CAISGADLSGYTF